Presented here are 30 T cell receptor beta chains from one specimen sequenced in a study of T cells in Graves' hyperthyroidism and ophthalmopathy. Amplified TCR beta CDR3 regions derived from RNA transcripts. The study used the HTBI primer set for a first-round RT-PCR of the TCR CDR3. TCRdb itself ran the multiplex PCR reads through MiXCR, one entry per CDR3 protein. This repertoire shows around 520,000 distinct CDR3 sequences, about an eighth found once; its top ten account for less than 20%. The sample comprised blood. These receptors were collected from a woman between 18 and 29 years old with Graves' hyperthyroidism.

This clonotype was observed many times. V and J are TRBV15 and TRBJ1-1; D remains ambiguous. The CDR3 has 17 amino acids. The V gene's germline CDR1 is LNHNV and CDR2 YYDKDF (reference sequence). V was cut by 0 bases and J by 4 bases, with 18 bases left in between. The CDR3 is CATSRDPLGLLGTEAFF. The CDR3 coding sequence is TGTGCCACCAGCAGAGACCCTCTAGGGTTGCTGGGCACTGAAGCTTTCTTT.

There are many counts of this clonotype. This chain uses TRBV12-3 or TRBV12-4 with TRBJ2-1; D gene ambiguous. The CDR3 runs 12 residues. V was cut by 2 bases and J by 12 bases, with 11 bases left in between. The CDR3 region is CASSLLGIGQFF. The CDR3 DNA is TGTGCCAGCAGTTTATTGGGGATAGGGCAGTTCTTC.

Many counts were recorded for this clonotype. This chain links TRBV5-1 with TRBJ2-6; D might be TRBD1 (5 bases). The CDR3 extends over 15 amino acids. V lost 1 base and J lost 11, with 16 bases in between. Germline CDR1 and CDR2: SGHRS and YFSETQ. CDR3 DNA sequence: TGCGCCAGCAGCTTGATTTCAGGGATTGGCGACGTCCTGACTTTC. This translates into CASSLISGIGDVLTF.

This rearrangement joins TRBV9 to TRBJ1-3; D is unclear. The CDR3 consists of 12 residues. Trimming took off 1 base at V and 4 bases at J, with 3 bases between the two ends. From germline, CDR1 is SGDLS and CDR2 YYNGEE. CDR3: CASSVSGNTIYF. The CDR3 DNA reads TGTGCCAGCAGCGTATCCGGAAACACCATATATTTT.

This clonotype was seen a handful of times. The chain employs TRBV18 and TRBJ2-7, with TRBD1 matching over 7 bases. In germline, CDR1 is KGHSH, CDR2 LQKENI. Trimming removed 2 bases from V and 7 bases from J; junction bases left unmatched: 5. The CDR3 is 13 amino acids. The CDR3 loop reads CASSPNEGQEQYF. CDR3 coding DNA: TGTGCCAGCTCACCAAACGAGGGACAGGAGCAGTACTTC.

This clonotype was seen repeatedly, ten times or more. The chain recombines TRBV12-3 or TRBV12-4 with TRBJ2-1; D not certain. V was pared by 3 bases and J by 4 bases, with 10 bases between. The CDR3 length is 14 residues. The CDR3 sequence is CASSFPLTYNEQFF. The CDR3 nucleotides read TGTGCCAGCAGTTTCCCCTTAACTTACAATGAGCAGTTCTTC.

This clonotype was seen ten or more times. The J gene is TRBJ2-7, the V gene TRBV20-1; D call uncertain. Between the trimmed V and J ends, which lost 0 bases and 2 bases, there was a span of 14 bases. CDR1 DFQATT and CDR2 SNEGSKA come from the germline V gene (reference sequence). The CDR3 is 15 residues long. Here the CDR3 reads CSARDVSKGTYEQYV. The CDR3 DNA follows: TGCAGTGCTAGAGATGTGAGTAAAGGGACCTACGAGCAGTACGTC.

This clonotype was seen repeatedly, ten times or more. This rearrangement joins TRBV14 to TRBJ1-6; 8 positions agree with TRBD1. With 4 bases clipped from V and 5 bases from J, the junction kept 4 bases outside the gene matches. The length of the CDR3 is 15 residues. Germline lookup yields CDR1 SGHDN and CDR2 FVKESK. DNA for the CDR3: TGTGCCAGCAGCCTGGGACAGGATAATAATTCACCCCTCCACTTT. Its protein is CASSLGQDNNSPLHF. Full variable domain (remainder filled in from reference TRBV14 and TRBJ1-6): EAGVTQFPSHSVIEKGQTVTLRCDPISGHDNLYWYRRVMGKEIKFLLHFVKESKQDESGMPNNRFLAERTGGTYSTLKVQPAELEDSGVYFCASSLGQDNNSPLHFGNGTRLTVT.

This clonotype was counted at least ten times. The CDR3 reads CASSQGNNSPLHF. In DNA, the CDR3 is TGTGCCAGCAGCCAAGGGAATAATTCACCCCTCCACTTT. The chain carries TRBV3-1 and TRBJ1-6; D remains ambiguous. This CDR3 region has 13 residues. Germline CDR1 and CDR2: LGHDT and YNNKEL (reference sequence). V lost 1 base and J lost 5, with 3 bases in between.

This clonotype has at least ten counts. The chain couples TRBV7-3 to TRBJ2-3; D is perhaps TRBD1 (5 bases). Trimming took off 0 bases at V and 0 bases at J, with 7 bases between the two ends. Germline V gene sequence: CDR1 SGHTA, CDR2 FQGTGA. The CDR3 totals 15 residues. For the CDR3, the DNA is TGTGCCAGCAGCTTAACTGGGGCTAGCACAGATACGCAGTATTTT. Its translation: CASSLTGASTDTQYF.

This clonotype was seen repeatedly, ten times or more. V is TRBV2 and J is TRBJ2-7; unclear D gene. The germline V gene encodes CDR1 SNHLY and CDR2 FYNNEI. Trimming left V 6 bases short and J 7 bases short, with 19 bases between. The CDR3 spans 14 residues. CDR3 region: CASRTRAHPWEQYV. CDR3 coding DNA: TGTGCCAGCAGAACACGGGCCCACCCTTGGGAGCAGTACGTC.

The rearrangement links TRBV30 to TRBJ1-6, with a weak D call TRBD1 (5 bases). V was cut by 3 bases and J by 10 bases, with 22 bases left in between. The CDR3 loop spans 16 amino acids. The germline V gene has CDR1 GTSNPN and CDR2 SVGIG (reference sequence). The CDR3 nucleotides read TGTGCCTGGAGGATTTCCCGCAGGGTCCCGGGATCACCCCTCCACTTT. Protein sequence: CAWRISRRVPGSPLHF.

This clonotype occurred a few times. The rearrangement uses TRBV29-1 and TRBJ2-7; no clear D. CDR1 is SQVTM and CDR2 is ANQGSEA in the germline V gene. The CDR3 contains 14 residues. Trimming removed 6 bases at V and 2 bases at J, with 17 bases between. The CDR3 loop is CSVVSRLPPYEQYV. The CDR3 coding sequence is TGCAGCGTAGTTAGCCGGCTCCCCCCCTACGAGCAGTACGTC.

This clonotype has a count of ten or more. The V gene is TRBV7-8, the J gene TRBJ2-3; TRBD2 aligns across 10 bases. This CDR3 region has 17 residues. V was pared by 5 bases and J by 1 base, with 9 bases of the junction left unmatched. CDR1 and CDR2 (germline): SGHVS, FQNEAQ. CDR3 nucleotides: TGTGCCAGCAGCCCCCAAATCGGACTAGCGGGCACAGATACGCAGTATTTT. Amino acids: CASSPQIGLAGTDTQYF.

This clonotype was found a few times. J is TRBJ1-2 and V is TRBV14; no firm D call. V lost 1 base and J 7 bases, leaving 10 bases between the germline ends. The CDR3 length is 13 residues. The germline V gene encodes CDR1 SGHDN and CDR2 FVKESK. This CDR3 reads CASSQGRGAGYTF. CDR3 bases: TGTGCCAGCAGCCAAGGTCGGGGAGCTGGCTACACCTTC.

This clonotype has just one count. The gene calls are TRBV11-1 and TRBJ2-7; D is uncertain. V was trimmed by 5 bases and J by 3 bases, leaving 11 bases between them. Germline assignment: CDR1 SGHAT and CDR2 FQDESV (reference sequence). The CDR3 covers 13 residues. Here the CDR3 DNA reads TGTGCCAGCAGCCCCCGGTGGGGCTACGAGCAGTACTTC. Encoded protein: CASSPRWGYEQYF.

This clonotype was detected ten times or more. A junction boundary mismatches the germline segment, possibly from a read error. The V and J genes are TRBV5-5 and TRBJ1-1, with TRBD1 matching over 8 bases. The CDR3 is 14 amino acids. Germline V gene data show CDR1 as SGHKS and CDR2 as YYEKEE (reference sequence). CDR3 DNA sequence: TGTGCCAGCAGCCGACAGGGGATGAACACTAAAGCTTTCTTT. It specifies CASSRQGMNTKAFF.

This clonotype was picked up many times. The J gene is TRBJ1-6, the V gene TRBV11-2; D gene unclear. Germline CDR1 SGHAT, CDR2 FQNNGV. This CDR3 is built from 13 residues. The V end was cut by 0 bases, the J end by 11 bases, with 8 bases between. The CDR3 sequence: CASSLDQATPLHF. The CDR3 DNA reads as TGTGCCAGCAGCTTAGATCAGGCTACACCCCTCCACTTT.

At least ten counts were recorded for this clonotype. J is TRBJ2-7 and V is TRBV13; D possibly corresponds to TRBD1 (5 bases). The V and J ends lost 2 bases and 5 bases respectively, with 16 bases between them. This CDR3 is built from 15 residues. Germline loops: CDR1 PRHDT, CDR2 FYEKMQ (reference sequence). The CDR3 here is CASSLRLGDTNEQYF. In DNA form, the CDR3 reads TGTGCCAGCAGCTTAAGGTTAGGGGATACCAACGAGCAGTACTTC.

This clonotype has ten or more counts. The V gene is TRBV14, the J gene TRBJ2-7; 7 bases align to TRBD2. V gave up 1 base and J gave up 0 bases; unmatched junction bases: 9. Per germline, CDR1 SGHDN and CDR2 FVKESK. This CDR3 is built from 17 residues. CDR3: CASSQGDGRSPSYEQYV. CDR3 nucleotide sequence: TGTGCCAGCAGCCAAGGGGACGGGAGGTCTCCCTCCTACGAGCAGTACGTC.

This clonotype was detected many times. This sequence joins TRBV19 and TRBJ2-3; D remains unclear. This CDR3 comprises 14 residues. With 3 bases removed from V and 2 bases from J, the gap between germline ends came to 9 bases. The germline V gene encodes CDR1 LNHDA and CDR2 SQIVND (reference sequence). DNA of the CDR3: TGTGCCAGTAGTATCCTTGCCCACACAGATACGCAGTATTTT. It encodes CASSILAHTDTQYF.

The V call is TRBV12-3 or TRBV12-4, the J call TRBJ1-5; 7 bases line up with TRBD1. There are 14 residues in the CDR3. The V segment lost 7 bases and the J segment 7 bases; nucleotides outside the gene matches: 10. CDR3 coding DNA: TGTGCCAGCACCTCCACAGGGGCGGAGCAGCCCCAGCATTTT. Translation gives CASTSTGAEQPQHF.

At least ten counts were recorded for this clonotype. The chain joins TRBV3-1 to TRBJ2-2; no reliable D call. Germline V lookup: CDR1 LGHDT, CDR2 YNNKEL (reference sequence). The CDR3 spans 13 residues. Deletions cut 4 bases from V and 9 bases from J, with 12 bases between. CDR3 in DNA: TGTGCCAGCAGCCCAATTCAAGAATGGGAGCTGTTTTTT. The encoded protein is CASSPIQEWELFF.

Many counts were recorded for this clonotype. The CDR3 bases are TGTGCCAGCAGTAGCGGGGTGGACAATGAGCAGTTCTTC. Its protein product is CASSSGVDNEQFF. The chain employs TRBV6-1 and TRBJ2-1; the match to TRBD2 covers 7 bases. Germline lookup yields CDR1 MNHNS and CDR2 SASEGT. This CDR3 contains 13 residues. V was pared by 5 bases and J by 5 bases, with 3 bases of the junction left unmatched.

This sequence joins TRBV10-2 and TRBJ2-2; 7 bases map to TRBD2. Germline CDR1 is WSHSY and CDR2 is SAAADI. This CDR3 is built from 14 residues. Unmatched junction bases numbered 9, after V lost 8 bases and J lost 6 bases. The CDR3 nucleotides read TGCGCCAGCCTATGGACTAGTTTTCCCGGGGAGCTGTTTTTT. This codes for CASLWTSFPGELFF.

This clonotype has only a few counts. The V gene is TRBV20-1, the J gene TRBJ2-3, with 12 positions matching TRBD2. The CDR3 is made up of 18 amino acids. Trimming cost V 6 bases and J 4 bases; bases outside gene matches: 17. CDR1 and CDR2 (germline): DFQATT, SNEGSKA (reference sequence). The CDR3 DNA reads TGCAGTGCCGTGGAACGGACTAGCGGGGTCTGGATCCCAGATACGCAGTATTTT. As protein: CSAVERTSGVWIPDTQYF.

This clonotype occurred many times. This chain links TRBV6-1 with TRBJ1-2; no definite D call. CDR3 length: 14 residues. CDR1 and CDR2 from the germline V gene are MNHNS and SASEGT. V lost 5 bases and J 6 bases, leaving 16 bases between the germline ends. CDR3 nucleotide sequence: TGTGCCAGCAGTCGAGCCGGGCCCCTTCATGGCTACACCTTC. It translates to CASSRAGPLHGYTF.

The chain joins TRBV9 to TRBJ2-5; maybe TRBD2 (7 bases). Germline assignment: CDR1 SGDLS and CDR2 YYNGEE. The CDR3 contains 16 residues. The V end was cut by 0 bases, the J end by 1 base, with 13 bases between. CDR3 sequence: CASSVGGGGGQETQYF. DNA for the CDR3: TGTGCCAGCAGCGTAGGGGGGGGAGGGGGCCAAGAGACCCAGTACTTC.

A few counts support this clonotype. The V gene is TRBV6-6, the J gene TRBJ2-1; D is perhaps TRBD2 (6 bases). This CDR3 has 15 amino acids. Germline assignment: CDR1 MNHNY and CDR2 SVGAGI (reference sequence). The V gene lost 2 bases and the J gene lost 2 bases, with 10 bases spanning the gap. The CDR3 nucleotides are TGTGCCAGCAGTTACGAGCGGGCTCCCTACAATGAGCAGTTCTTC. As protein: CASSYERAPYNEQFF.

This chain's CDR3 is CASSVDLLFQETQYF. CDR3 coding DNA: TGTGCCAGCAGCGTAGATCTGCTCTTCCAAGAGACCCAGTACTTC. The chain employs TRBV9 and TRBJ2-5; the D is unclear. The CDR3 has 15 residues. CDR1 is SGDLS and CDR2 is YYNGEE in the germline V gene. V was pared by 0 bases and J by 1 base, with 10 bases between.